The present TCR beta chain was sequenced within a study of blood T cell repertoires in COVID-19. Those enrolled in Seattle joined during active infection and were followed longitudinally afterward. This clone has just one count. As handled by the study authors: How many nucleated cells were present was estimated from reference gene primer amplification. Sequencing used immunoSEQ multiplex PCR; TCRdb keeps in-frame clones, though not all of them. The DNA was the basis for D and trimming; V, J and clone size are from that table. The sample carries approximately 290,000 clones, under 85% recorded once. Trimming removed 3 bases from V and 0 bases from J, with 12 bases in between. Germline V gene data show CDR1 as LNHDA and CDR2 as SQIVND (reference sequence). The CDR3 is 16 amino acids.

This TCR was recovered from a human donor with COVID-19, enrolled during active disease. The donor label of this sample is uncertain. This chain uses TRBV19 with TRBJ2-1; maybe TRBD1 (7 bases). The sample taken for sequencing was peripheral blood. The CDR3 protein is CASSISGGSSYNEQFF. In DNA, the CDR3 is TGTGCCAGTAGTATCTCAGGGGGGAGCTCCTACAATGAGCAGTTCTTC.